This T cell receptor beta chain was captured in a study of T-cell reconstitution after alpha-beta-depleted transplantation in children (dated by TCRdb to 2016 to 2017). For context, the study as a whole: Using TCR repertoire profiling, the study quantitatively followed how T-cell immune reconstitution unfolded in children after TCRalphabeta/CD19-depleted allogeneic hematopoietic cell transplantation.

The library was generated by PCR. Sequencing was performed on an Illumina HiSeq 2500. TCR libraries were prepared with molecular barcoding, using unique molecular identifiers to normalize TCRbeta repertoire quantification. TCRdb ran its own pipeline on the public reads, namely fastp trimming at Q25 and MiXCR clone calling, and kept in-frame beta chains. Each entry merges the rows of one CDR3 protein and shows their most common DNA and genes. The sample table shows about 500,000 distinct CDR3 sequences, and about an eighth are seen once. Jointly, the top ten make up about 14% of the sample. The sample's treatment or condition label, decoded: allogeneic hematopoietic cell transplantation with graft depleted of TCRalphabeta T cells and CD19 B cells. The transplant recipients were children given TCRalphabeta/CD19-depleted allogeneic hematopoietic cell grafts. A note on this clonotype: Its binding antigen is unknown. Base qualities are not at hand, and no much larger clone is one base apart.

Broader findings and caveats from the paper: Over the following months the frequencies of hyperexpanded clones went down, and after one year T-cell counts and TCRbeta diversity were mostly credited to newly produced T cells. Apparently early alphabetaT-cell count recovery about two months after transplant reportedly relied on only several hundred rapidly expanded clones derived from non-depleted graft cells. In some patients, high TCRbeta diversity at day 60 was attributed to recipient T cells and intrathymic progenitors that had survived conditioning.

This TCR was sampled from a female patient between 2 and 10 years old who had a stem cell transplant for aplastic anemia, so the T cells may come from the graft donor. Source: PBMCs, mostly from graft donor cells, taken 180 days after TCRalphabeta/CD19-depleted stem cell transplant.

Read as DNA, the sequence is TGTGCCAGCAGTCATACCCCCTCAGGGCGGGGGTACACAGATACGCAGTATTTT. This translates into CASSHTPSGRGYTDTQYF. Recombination linked TRBV12-3 or TRBV12-4 to TRBJ2-3; the junction holds 7 bases that match TRBD2. Clipping removes 5 bases from V and 2 bases from J, with 16 as the unmatched junction base count. The CDR3 measures 18 amino acids from cysteine to phenylalanine. Left in the record is the CDR3 DNA by itself, 54 bases read in frame from the first base.